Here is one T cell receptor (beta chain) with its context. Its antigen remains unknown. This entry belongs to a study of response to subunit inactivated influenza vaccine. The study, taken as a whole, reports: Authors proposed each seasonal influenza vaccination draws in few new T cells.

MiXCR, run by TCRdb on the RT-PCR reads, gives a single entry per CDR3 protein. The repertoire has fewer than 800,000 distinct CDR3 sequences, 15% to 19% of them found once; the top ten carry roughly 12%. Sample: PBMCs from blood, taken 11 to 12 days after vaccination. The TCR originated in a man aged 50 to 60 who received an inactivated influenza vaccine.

CDR3 region: CASSQQGRNSPLHF. The CDR3 DNA follows: TGTGCCAGCAGTCAACAGGGTAGGAATTCACCCCTCCACTTT. The chain has TRBV12-3 or TRBV12-4 and TRBJ1-6, with TRBD1 as a possible D gene (6 bases). CDR3 length equals 14 residues. Trimming cost V 5 bases and J 7 bases, with 12 bases left between them.